Each of the 21 T cell receptor beta chains below was sequenced from the same sample in a study of blood T cell repertoires in COVID-19. The table came from immunoSEQ multiplex PCR; TCRdb's copy has only in-frame clones and leaves some out. Here the sample spans around 500,000 clones, 70% to 90% being singletons. The sample was PBMCs or T cells enriched from blood (not recorded which). Receptor source: a woman aged 55-70 years who had recovered from COVID-19.

The CDR3 reads CASSRTGANTGELFF. CDR3 nucleotides: TGTGCCAGCAGTCGGACAGGGGCTAACACCGGGGAGCTGTTTTTT. The chain combines TRBV3-1 (or the pseudogene TRBV3-2) with TRBJ2-2, with TRBD1 matching over 9 bases. V was pared by 6 bases and J by 2 bases, with 4 bases of the junction left unmatched. The germline V gene has CDR1 LGHDT and CDR2 YNNKEL (reference sequence). This CDR3 region has 15 residues.

The V call is TRBV2, the J call TRBJ2-3; 9 nucleotides align to TRBD2. The germline gives CDR1 SNHLY, CDR2 FYNNEI. V was pared by 9 bases and J by 4 bases, with 8 bases of the junction left unmatched. The CDR3 runs 14 residues. CDR3 sequence (DNA): TGTGCCAGGCAAGCGGGGGGCGGGGCAGATACGCAGTATTTT. The encoded protein is CARQAGGGADTQYF.

Written as DNA, the CDR3 is TGTGCCAGCAGTTTAAGGGCGACACAGGGGGTAATAGCAACTAATGAAAAACTGTTTTTT. It codes for CASSLRATQGVIATNEKLFF. This sequence joins TRBV27 and TRBJ1-4; TRBD1 matches 8 bases. Germline V gene lookup returns CDR1 MNHEY and CDR2 SMNVEV (reference sequence). The junction had 14 bases not matched to a gene; V was cut back by 2 bases and J by 0 bases. The CDR3 is 20 residues long.

The rearrangement joins TRBV7-9 to TRBJ1-2; D perhaps matches TRBD1 (5 bases). From germline, CDR1 is SEHNR and CDR2 FQNEAQ (reference sequence). Trimming shortened V by 1 base and J by 4 bases, and 10 bases separated the two germline ends. The CDR3 runs to 14 residues. The CDR3 region is CASSLGQGPYGYTF. The CDR3 nucleotides read TGTGCCAGCAGCTTAGGCCAGGGTCCCTATGGCTACACCTTC.

The chain joins TRBV6-4 to TRBJ2-5, with D possibly being TRBD1 (7 bases). Germline CDR1 and CDR2: MRHNA and SNTAGT. The CDR3 has 15 amino acids. V shed 0 bases and J shed 4 bases, with 12 bases lying between them. As DNA, the CDR3 is TGTGCCAGCAGTGACTCGCCAGGGGGGTCAGAGACCCAGTACTTC. It is translated as CASSDSPGGSETQYF.

The V gene is TRBV4-1, the J gene TRBJ1-1; D remains unclear. V dropped 3 bases and J dropped 6 bases, with 23 bases sitting between them. Looked up from germline, CDR1 is MGHRA and CDR2 is YSYEKL. The CDR3 contains 17 residues. The CDR3: CASSQGKSGVEWAEAFF. The CDR3 bases are TGCGCCAGCAGCCAGGGTAAAAGCGGGGTGGAATGGGCTGAAGCTTTCTTT.

The chain employs TRBV6-5 and TRBJ1-2; no firm D call. This CDR3 is built from 13 residues. Germline V gives CDR1 MNHEY, CDR2 SVGAGI. V lost 3 bases, J lost 3 bases, and 8 bases lay in between. The CDR3 region is CASSYKTHYGYTF. CDR3 bases: TGTGCCAGCAGTTATAAGACACACTATGGCTACACCTTC.

The chain joins TRBV4-1 to TRBJ2-1, with TRBD2 matching 7 bases. Germline CDR1 is MGHRA and CDR2 is YSYEKL. The CDR3 runs 18 residues. V lost 0 bases, J lost 10 bases, and 18 bases stayed unmatched. For the CDR3, the DNA is TGCGCCAGCAGCCAAGATCGCCGGTCTAGCGGAATTGGGGGGGAGCAGTTCTTC. It translates to CASSQDRRSSGIGGEQFF.

The chain uses TRBV24-1 and TRBJ2-4; 7 nucleotides align to TRBD1. Germline CDR1 and CDR2: KGHDR and SFDVKD. V trimming: 2 bases; J trimming: 3 bases; junction bases outside the gene matches: 6. The CDR3 sequence is 16 residues long. The CDR3 nucleotides read TGTGCCACCAGTGATTCAGGGGGTCAAGGCAAAAACATTCAGTACTTC. Translation gives CATSDSGGQGKNIQYF.

This chain connects TRBV6-5 to TRBJ1-2, with a weak D call TRBD1 (5 bases). Trimming took 5 bases from V and 2 from J, leaving 15 bases between them. This CDR3 is 15 amino acids long. Germline CDR1 MNHEY, CDR2 SVGAGI. Here the CDR3 DNA reads TGTGCCAGCAGTCGGGACTCTTTCCTCAACTATGGCTACACCTTC. Translating gives CASSRDSFLNYGYTF.

J is TRBJ1-5 and V is TRBV6-6; maybe TRBD1 (5 bases). The germline V gene has CDR1 MNHNY and CDR2 SVGAGI (reference sequence). The CDR3 is 17 residues long. V dropped 5 bases and J dropped 0 bases, with 17 bases sitting between them. The CDR3 bases are TGTGCCAGCAGTCGTTACCGGGGGGGACTTAGCAATCAGCCCCAGCATTTT. This translates into CASSRYRGGLSNQPQHF.

The gene calls are TRBV28 and TRBJ1-4; TRBD1 aligns across 8 bases. Losses at the gene ends were 5 bases for V and 7 bases for J; bases not matched to a gene: 9. Germline CDR1 and CDR2: MDHEN and SYDVKM. This CDR3 is 15 amino acids long. In nucleotides, the CDR3 is TGTGCCAGCAGTCCAGGGGGCGCAGGTGGTGAAAAACTGTTTTTT. This encodes CASSPGGAGGEKLFF.

The J gene is TRBJ2-6, the V gene TRBV5-1, with unresolved D. Trimming left V 1 base short and J 0 bases short, with 5 bases between. The CDR3 is 15 amino acids. Looked up from germline, CDR1 is SGHRS and CDR2 is YFSETQ. In nucleotides, the CDR3 is TGCGCCAGCAGCTTGTCCAACTCTGGGGCCAACGTCCTGACTTTC. This sequence encodes CASSLSNSGANVLTF.

The gene calls are TRBV19 and TRBJ2-7; perhaps TRBD2 as D (6 bases). The germline CDR1 and CDR2 sequences are LNHDA and SQIVND (reference sequence). The CDR3 runs to 15 residues. V lost 4 bases to trimming and J lost 4 bases, with 17 bases between them. The CDR3: CASSRLVSTIYEQYF. The DNA of the CDR3 is TGTGCCAGTAGTAGACTAGTTTCCACAATTTACGAGCAGTACTTC.

The chain couples TRBV19 to TRBJ1-3, with 9 bases identical to TRBD1. The CDR3 contains 17 residues. The V segment lost 5 bases and the J segment 0 bases; nucleotides outside the gene matches: 8. Germline CDR1 LNHDA, CDR2 SQIVND (reference sequence). DNA of the CDR3: TGTGCCAGTAGTCCCCCCGGGACAGGGCACTCTGGAAACACCATATATTTT. Amino acid sequence: CASSPPGTGHSGNTIYF.

This clone was detected a few times. V and J are TRBV11-2 and TRBJ1-1; weak D call: TRBD1 (5 bases). Trimming left V 7 bases short and J 1 base short, with 10 bases between. In germline, CDR1 is SGHAT, CDR2 FQNNGV. This CDR3 region has 13 residues. CDR3 bases: TGTGCCAGCACCCGGGGGGGGAACACTGAAGCTTTCTTT. This encodes CASTRGGNTEAFF. Full variable domain (outside the CDR3, taken from reference TRBV11-2 and TRBJ1-1): EAGVAQSPRYKIIEKRQSVAFWCNPISGHATLYWYQQILGQGPKLLIQFQNNGVVDDSQLPKDRFSAERLKGVDSTLKIQPAKLEDSAVYLCASTRGGNTEAFFGQGTRLTVV.

This chain connects TRBV12-5 to TRBJ2-7; TRBD1 might be the D (5 bases). The CDR3 is 12 residues long. CDR1 is LGHNT, CDR2 FRNRAP, per germline. V was cut by 2 bases and J by 3 bases, with 5 bases left in between. CDR3 loop: CASGLTGYEQYF. The CDR3 DNA reads TGTGCTAGTGGTTTGACAGGCTACGAGCAGTACTTC.

The V and J genes are TRBV11-3 and TRBJ1-2; no reliable D call. CDR1 is SGHNT and CDR2 is YENEEA in the germline V gene. Trimming left V 2 bases short and J 7 bases short, with 14 bases between. The CDR3 totals 14 residues. The CDR3 bases are TGTGCCAGCAGCTTAATAGACCGGGTTGTTGGCTACACCTTC. It translates to CASSLIDRVVGYTF.

The gene calls are TRBV6-5 and TRBJ1-2; no firm D call. Germline CDR1 and CDR2: MNHEY and SVGAGI. Trimming pared 5 bases from V and 2 bases from J, leaving 9 bases between. The length of the CDR3 is 13 residues. The chain's CDR3 is CASSPPGNYGYTF. Written as DNA, the CDR3 is TGTGCCAGCAGTCCCCCCGGGAACTATGGCTACACCTTC.

This clone came up once. The chain uses TRBV7-2 and TRBJ2-4; 9 nucleotides match TRBD2. J lost 5 bases, V lost 1 base, and 9 bases had no gene match. The CDR3 length is 17 residues. Germline CDR1 and CDR2: SGHTA and FQGNSA. CDR3: CASSLGGQRGAQNIQYF. CDR3 DNA: TGTGCCAGCAGCTTAGGAGGCCAGCGGGGGGCACAAAACATTCAGTACTTC.

The chain links TRBV29-1 to TRBJ2-1, with 10 bases lining up with TRBD1. CDR3 length: 14 amino acids. CDR1 is SQVTM, CDR2 ANQGSEA, per germline. V lost 3 bases and J lost 5; bases outside the gene matches: 4. CDR3 bases: TGCAGCGTTGAGAGGGACAGGGGAGACAATGAGCAGTTCTTC. Its protein product is CSVERDRGDNEQFF.